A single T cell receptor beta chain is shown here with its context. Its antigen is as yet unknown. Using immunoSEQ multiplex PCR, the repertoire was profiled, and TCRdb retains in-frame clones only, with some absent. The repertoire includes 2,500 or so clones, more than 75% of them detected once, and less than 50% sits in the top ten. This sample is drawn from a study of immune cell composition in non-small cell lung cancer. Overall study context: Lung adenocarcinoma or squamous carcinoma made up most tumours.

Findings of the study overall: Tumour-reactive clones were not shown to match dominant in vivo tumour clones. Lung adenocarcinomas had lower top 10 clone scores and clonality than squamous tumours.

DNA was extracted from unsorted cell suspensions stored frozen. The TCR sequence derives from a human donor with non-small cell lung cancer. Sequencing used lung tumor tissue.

The CDR3 loop reads CASSSGTDDNSPLHF. The CDR3 DNA follows: TGTGCCAGCAGTTCCGGGACAGACGATAATTCACCCCTCCACTTT. The chain is built from TRBV28 and TRBJ1-6, with 7 bases that match TRBD1. V dropped 4 bases and J dropped 5; count of bases not matched to a gene: 5. Germline V gives CDR1 MDHEN, CDR2 SYDVKM. CDR3 size: 15 residues.